These 20 T cell receptor beta chains came from one sample sequenced in a study of OX40 agonist ivuxolimab in advanced cancers. The assay was immunoSEQ multiplex PCR, and TCRdb's table has in-frame clones only and misses some. The sample carries 70,000 to 85,000 clones, over 90% recorded once. The sample here was CD4+ or CD8+ T cells sorted from blood, taken in a trial of the OX40 agonist ivuxolimab. The origin of the receptors is an adult with an advanced solid tumor such as melanoma, head and neck, liver or kidney cancer.

This clone showed up just once. The chain employs TRBV7-6 and TRBJ2-1, with a weak D call TRBD2 (6 bases). Germline CDR1 reads SGHVS; CDR2 reads FNYEAQ. The CDR3 loop spans 15 amino acids. Trimming left V 1 base short and J 4 bases short, with 11 bases between. Here the CDR3 reads CASSLDTGGYNEQFF. DNA of the CDR3: TGTGCCAGCAGCTTAGATACTGGGGGGTACAATGAGCAGTTCTTC.

This chain connects TRBV5-4 to TRBJ2-1; weak D call: TRBD2 (6 bases). The CDR3 covers 15 residues. V lost 1 base to trimming and J lost 8 bases, with 16 bases between them. Germline V gives CDR1 SGHNT, CDR2 YYREEE (reference sequence). In nucleotides, the CDR3 is TGTGCCAGCAGCTTGAGACGGGAGTTCGGGGATGAGCAGTTCTTC. Its protein is CASSLRREFGDEQFF.

The chain joins TRBV19 to TRBJ1-1; no firm D call. CDR1 is LNHDA and CDR2 is SQIVND in the germline V gene (reference sequence). The germline V and J ends were trimmed by 4 bases and 7 bases, with 16 bases remaining between them. The CDR3 contains 14 residues. The CDR3 spells CASSRRDRTGEAFF. For the CDR3, the DNA is TGTGCCAGTAGTAGACGAGACCGGACGGGTGAAGCTTTCTTT.

The chain carries TRBV7-9 and TRBJ1-4; 7 bases are shared with TRBD1. The CDR3 totals 15 residues. V shed 1 base, J shed 8 bases, and the junction held 7 bases outside the gene matches. Germline CDR1 and CDR2: SEHNR and FQNEAQ (reference sequence). The chain's CDR3 is CASSLGRQGREKLFF. The CDR3 DNA reads as TGTGCCAGCAGCTTAGGTCGACAGGGTAGAGAAAAACTGTTTTTT.

This sequence joins TRBV2 and TRBJ1-1; D may be TRBD1 (5 bases). The germline gives CDR1 SNHLY, CDR2 FYNNEI. The CDR3 contains 14 residues. The V gene lost 10 bases and the J gene lost 2 bases, with 17 bases spanning the gap. As DNA, the CDR3 is TGTGCCACCACCGGGACGGCACTTAACACTGAAGCTTTCTTT. As protein: CATTGTALNTEAFF.

The chain joins TRBV2 to TRBJ2-1; D perhaps matches TRBD2 (5 bases). Germline V gives CDR1 SNHLY, CDR2 FYNNEI. V lost 8 bases and J lost 4, with 18 bases in between. There are 15 residues in the CDR3. The CDR3 loop is CASAPASLGYNEQFF. As DNA, the CDR3 is TGTGCCAGCGCCCCGGCTAGCCTCGGTTACAATGAGCAGTTCTTC. The full variable domain, completed using reference TRBV2 and TRBJ2-1, is EPEVTQTPSHQVTQMGQEVILRCVPISNHLYFYWYRQILGQKVEFLVSFYNNEISEKSEIFDDQFSVERPDGSNFTLKIRSTKLEDSAMYFCASAPASLGYNEQFFGPGTRLTVL.

The chain links TRBV28 to TRBJ2-7; no definite D call. V was clipped by 5 bases and J by 2 bases, with 10 bases between them. The V gene's germline CDR1 is MDHEN and CDR2 SYDVKM. The CDR3 covers 13 residues. The CDR3: CASSLLATYEQYF. CDR3 bases: TGTGCCAGCAGTCTCCTCGCCACCTACGAGCAGTACTTC. The variable domain in full, completed from reference TRBV28 and TRBJ2-7, reads DVKVTQSSRYLVKRTGEKVFLECVQDMDHENMFWYRQDPGLGLRLIYFSYDVKMKEKGDIPEGYSVSREKKERFSLILESASTNQTSMYLCASSLLATYEQYFGPGTRLTVT.

The chain is built from TRBV5-6 and TRBJ2-6, with 10 bases identical to TRBD2. CDR3 length: 18 amino acids. Germline V gene data show CDR1 as SGHDT and CDR2 as YYEEEE. V shed 6 bases and J 0 bases; nucleotides not matched to a gene: 9. The CDR3 protein is CASILERGGDSGANVLTF. The CDR3 DNA follows: TGTGCCAGCATCCTCGAGCGGGGGGGCGACTCTGGGGCCAACGTCCTGACTTTC.

The rearrangement joins TRBV19 to TRBJ1-5; D gene ambiguous. The germline V gene has CDR1 LNHDA and CDR2 SQIVND (reference sequence). The CDR3 is made up of 14 amino acids. V was pared by 3 bases and J by 1 base, with 7 bases between. The CDR3 bases are TGTGCCAGTAGTATTACTGCCAGCAATCAGCCCCAGCATTTT. It is translated as CASSITASNQPQHF.

The gene calls are TRBV6-5 and TRBJ2-1, with 10 bases identical to TRBD2. With 6 bases clipped from V and 7 bases from J, the junction kept 9 bases outside the gene matches. The CDR3 length is 15 residues. Looked up from germline, CDR1 is MNHEY and CDR2 is SVGAGI. Here the CDR3 DNA reads TGTGCCAGCAGCCAACCGGGACTAGCGAGGAATGAGCAGTTCTTC. The encoded protein is CASSQPGLARNEQFF.

This sequence joins TRBV4-2 and TRBJ2-7; TRBD2 aligns across 10 bases. This CDR3 comprises 17 residues. Unmatched junction bases numbered 5, after V lost 0 bases and J lost 0 bases. Germline CDR1 reads LGHNA; CDR2 reads YNFKEQ. As DNA, the CDR3 is TGTGCCAGCAGCCAAGAACTAGCGGGATCTAGCTCCTACGAGCAGTACTTC. This gives the protein CASSQELAGSSSYEQYF.

The genes are TRBV6-5 and TRBJ1-2; D is unclear. Per germline, CDR1 MNHEY and CDR2 SVGAGI. The CDR3 runs to 14 residues. Trimming shortened V by 5 bases and J by 7 bases, and 17 bases separated the two germline ends. In DNA form, the CDR3 reads TGTGCCAGCAGTCAGGCAGGTCCCCGGAGTGGCTACACCTTC. Protein sequence: CASSQAGPRSGYTF.

The chain recombines TRBV9 with TRBJ2-1; 8 bases align to TRBD1. CDR3 length: 14 amino acids. The junction had 9 bases not matched to a gene; V was cut back by 4 bases and J by 9 bases. The germline V gene encodes CDR1 SGDLS and CDR2 YYNGEE. The CDR3 is CASSPQTGDGEQFF. CDR3 DNA sequence: TGTGCCAGCAGCCCCCAGACAGGGGACGGTGAGCAGTTCTTC. Filled out from reference TRBV9 and TRBJ2-1, the complete variable domain reads DSGVTQTPKHLITATGQRVTLRCSPRSGDLSVYWYQQSLDQGLQFLIQYYNGEERAKGNILERFSAQQFPDLHSELNLSSLELGDSALYFCASSPQTGDGEQFFGPGTRLTVL.

V is TRBV10-3 and J is TRBJ2-5; D is unresolved. Germline CDR1 and CDR2: ENHRY and SYGVKD. This CDR3 has 12 residues. V lost 9 bases and J lost 5, with 13 bases in between. The CDR3 DNA is TGTGCCATGGGCCCAGCAGAGGAGACCCAGTACTTC. As protein: CAMGPAEETQYF.

V is TRBV5-5 and J is TRBJ2-1; 10 bases match TRBD1. With V trimmed by 1 base and J by 8 bases, 12 bases remained unmatched. Germline loops: CDR1 SGHKS, CDR2 YYEKEE (reference sequence). This CDR3 is built from 17 residues. CDR3 nucleotides: TGTGCCAGCAGCTTGCGAGCGGGGACAGGGGTTAGACATGAGCAGTTCTTC. It translates to CASSLRAGTGVRHEQFF.

The gene calls are TRBV5-1 and TRBJ2-1, with 7 bases lining up with TRBD2. This CDR3 is built from 16 residues. With 4 bases clipped from V and 4 bases from J, the junction kept 11 bases outside the gene matches. Germline assignment: CDR1 SGHRS and CDR2 YFSETQ. The DNA for the CDR3 is TGCGCCAGCAGCCCCGGGGGGTGGGGGGGATACAATGAGCAGTTCTTC. Translating gives CASSPGGWGGYNEQFF.

This chain connects TRBV18 to TRBJ2-1; 7 bases match TRBD1. Germline assignment: CDR1 KGHSH and CDR2 LQKENI. With 3 bases clipped from V and 10 bases from J, the junction kept 12 bases outside the gene matches. The CDR3 length is 15 residues. CDR3: CASSPTVRGIREQFF. CDR3 coding DNA: TGTGCCAGCTCACCCACCGTCAGGGGGATTAGAGAGCAGTTCTTC.

The rearrangement links TRBV7-9 to TRBJ2-2; 9 positions match TRBD2. The V segment lost 1 base and the J segment 0 bases; nucleotides outside the gene matches: 9. Germline V gene lookup returns CDR1 SEHNR and CDR2 FQNEAQ (reference sequence). This CDR3 spans 19 amino acids. DNA for the CDR3: TGTGCCAGCAGCTTAGGTTTTAGCGGGAGAGGTGCGAACACCGGGGAGCTGTTTTTT. Protein: CASSLGFSGRGANTGELFF.

This clone is a singleton in its sample. This rearrangement joins TRBV6-5 to TRBJ2-4, with D unclear. The CDR3 runs 16 residues. The V gene lost 0 bases and the J gene lost 0 bases, with 9 bases spanning the gap. The V gene's germline CDR1 is MNHEY and CDR2 SVGAGI. CDR3 DNA sequence: TGTGCCAGCAGTTACTCCCGAGTGCTAGCCAAAAACATTCAGTACTTC. Its protein product is CASSYSRVLAKNIQYF.

The genes are TRBV7-2 and TRBJ1-5; D ambiguous. The CDR3 is made up of 15 amino acids. Trimming left V 7 bases short and J 5 bases short, with 18 bases between. The V gene's germline CDR1 is SGHTA and CDR2 FQGNSA. The CDR3 region is CASTLSGLEDQPQHF. CDR3 bases: TGTGCCAGCACCCTCTCTGGGCTGGAGGATCAGCCCCAGCATTTT.